The rows below give T cell receptor beta chains drawn from one sample of a study of naive and memory T cell subsets. TCRdb reprocessed the UMI-ligation and nested PCR reads with MiXCR, giving one entry per CDR3 protein. The sample records fewer than 150,000 distinct CDR3 sequences, 15% to 20% being singletons. Sequencing used naive CD8+ T cells from blood. The source of these receptors is a human donor in good health. The CDR3 runs from the conserved cysteine through the conserved F or W. Each record gives: clone size, D gene, V gene, J gene, CDR3 DNA, CDR3 protein. The D gene is left open where the match is weak. Only part of the rows carry a size: once, few, many, or a class if the clone is expanded.

clone_size: .; d_call: .; v_call: TRBV27; j_call: TRBJ2-1; cdr3_nt: TGTGCCAGCAGTTTATCGGGTAGCGTCACCTACAATGAGCAGTTCTTC; cdr3_aa: CASSLSGSVTYNEQFF
clone_size: few; d_call: .; v_call: TRBV11-2; j_call: TRBJ2-1; cdr3_nt: TGTGCCAGCAGCTTAGATCACTTGTGGTTCTTC; cdr3_aa: CASSLDHLWFF
clone_size: few; d_call: TRBD1; v_call: TRBV6-1; j_call: TRBJ2-7; cdr3_nt: TGTGCCAGCAGCCAGGGACAGCCGGCTACTGTCTACGAGCAGTACTTC; cdr3_aa: CASSQGQPATVYEQYF
clone_size: few; d_call: .; v_call: TRBV5-1; j_call: TRBJ2-5; cdr3_nt: TGCGCCAGCAGCTTGAGTCCAGAAGGAGTCCAAGAGACCCAGTACTTC; cdr3_aa: CASSLSPEGVQETQYF
clone_size: few; d_call: .; v_call: TRBV28; j_call: TRBJ1-1; cdr3_nt: TGTGCCAGCACAAGGGACTCTGTTCGACTCATGAACACTGAAGCTTTCTTT; cdr3_aa: CASTRDSVRLMNTEAFF
clone_size: .; d_call: TRBD1; v_call: TRBV5-4; j_call: TRBJ1-2; cdr3_nt: TGTGCCAGCAGCTTGGGGGACAGGGGGTACTATGGCTACACCTTC; cdr3_aa: CASSLGDRGYYGYTF
clone_size: .; d_call: TRBD1; v_call: TRBV27; j_call: TRBJ1-4; cdr3_nt: TGTGCCAGCAGTTTCCTAGGGACAGGGGAAAAACTGTTTTTT; cdr3_aa: CASSFLGTGEKLFF
clone_size: few; d_call: .; v_call: TRBV27; j_call: TRBJ2-1; cdr3_nt: TGTGCCAGCGGACTACGGGGTTGGGATGAGCAGTTCTTC; cdr3_aa: CASGLRGWDEQFF
clone_size: .; d_call: .; v_call: TRBV6-1; j_call: TRBJ1-3; cdr3_nt: TGTGCCAGCATTTTCCCGGGACTTTTAGGAAACACCATATATTTT; cdr3_aa: CASIFPGLLGNTIYF
clone_size: few; d_call: TRBD1; v_call: TRBV15; j_call: TRBJ1-5; cdr3_nt: TGTGCCACCAGCATAGGGACAGAAATCAATCAGCCCCAGCATTTT; cdr3_aa: CATSIGTEINQPQHF
clone_size: .; d_call: TRBD1; v_call: TRBV19; j_call: TRBJ2-2; cdr3_nt: TGTGCCAGTAGTATAGATCTGGACAGGGCGGCCACCGGGGAGCTGTTTTTT; cdr3_aa: CASSIDLDRAATGELFF
clone_size: .; d_call: .; v_call: TRBV2; j_call: TRBJ2-7; cdr3_nt: TGTGCCAGCAGTGATTTGGGGGGAAGCTACGAGCAGTACTTC; cdr3_aa: CASSDLGGSYEQYF
clone_size: few; d_call: .; v_call: TRBV12-3/TRBV12-4; j_call: TRBJ2-2; cdr3_nt: TGTGCCAGCAGTACATACACCGGGGAGCTGTTTTTT; cdr3_aa: CASSTYTGELFF
clone_size: few; d_call: .; v_call: TRBV12-3/TRBV12-4; j_call: TRBJ1-5; cdr3_nt: TGTGCCAGCAGTTTAGGGGGAGGGCTACAGCCCCAGCATTTT; cdr3_aa: CASSLGGGLQPQHF
clone_size: .; d_call: TRBD2; v_call: TRBV12-3/TRBV12-4; j_call: TRBJ2-2; cdr3_nt: TGTGCCAGCAGTTTTCCCTCTAGCGGGACAAAGCTTACCGGGGAGCTGTTTTTT; cdr3_aa: CASSFPSSGTKLTGELFF
clone_size: .; d_call: TRBD2; v_call: TRBV28; j_call: TRBJ2-1; cdr3_nt: TGTGCCAGCAGTCTCCTAGCGGAGTCCTACAATGAGCAGTTCTTC; cdr3_aa: CASSLLAESYNEQFF
clone_size: .; d_call: .; v_call: TRBV27; j_call: TRBJ2-3; cdr3_nt: TGTGCCAGCAGTTTATCAGAGGGAGCAGATACGCAGTATTTT; cdr3_aa: CASSLSEGADTQYF
clone_size: .; d_call: TRBD2; v_call: TRBV7-6; j_call: TRBJ2-3; cdr3_nt: TGTGCCAGCAGCCCGGTAGTCGGGACTAGCGGGAGGGCCTCCGCAGATACGCAGTATTTT; cdr3_aa: CASSPVVGTSGRASADTQYF
clone_size: once; d_call: .; v_call: TRBV5-5; j_call: TRBJ2-1; cdr3_nt: TGTGCCAGCAGCTTGCGGGCAGAAAACAATGAGCAGTTCTTC; cdr3_aa: CASSLRAENNEQFF
clone_size: .; d_call: .; v_call: TRBV11-2; j_call: TRBJ1-5; cdr3_nt: TGTGCCAGCAGCTTAGTGGAAAGCCAGCCCCAGCATTTT; cdr3_aa: CASSLVESQPQHF